This entry lists 11 T cell receptor beta chains sequenced from one sample in a study of blood T cell repertoires in COVID-19 (dated by TCRdb to the early 2020s). The library was built by means of the immunoSEQ multiplex PCR assay. TCRdb took over this immuneACCESS table, retaining in-frame rearrangements with V and J assigned. Such tables are incomplete; in checked studies, under half of the missing clones stem from an unresolved V gene, and the remainder is unexplained. The sample records about 26,000 clones, roughly nine tenths of which are singletons. In total, the top ten clones hold 4% to 5.5% of the sample. Sequencing was performed on peripheral blood. The receptor source for this set is a man aged 65 to 85 with active COVID-19.

The chain links TRBV18 to TRBJ2-3; 11 nucleotides agree with TRBD2. V shed 3 bases, J shed 2 bases, and the junction held 4 bases outside the gene matches. CDR1 is KGHSH, CDR2 LQKENI, per germline. The CDR3 extends over 16 amino acids. The CDR3 is CASSPRLAGSTDTQYF. In DNA, the CDR3 is TGTGCCAGCTCACCGCGACTAGCGGGGTCCACAGATACGCAGTATTTT.

The chain has TRBV4-1 and TRBJ2-7, with D perhaps TRBD1 (6 bases). This CDR3 is 14 amino acids long. V was trimmed by 0 bases and J by 8 bases, leaving 14 bases between them. The germline V gene encodes CDR1 MGHRA and CDR2 YSYEKL. CDR3 DNA: TGCGCCAGCAGCCAAGAGGACAGTCGCTCCCAGCAGTACTTC. Residues: CASSQEDSRSQQYF.

The rearrangement joins TRBV28 to TRBJ2-7; D gene unclear. V lost 4 bases, J lost 3 bases, and 7 bases lay in between. Germline V gene sequence: CDR1 MDHEN, CDR2 SYDVKM. There are 12 residues in the CDR3. The CDR3 loop is CASSSVGYEQYF. The CDR3, as DNA: TGTGCCAGCAGTTCGGTTGGCTACGAGCAGTACTTC.

CDR3 sequence (DNA): TGTGCCAGCAGCTTGGTGACAGCCTCCTACGAGCAGTACTTC. Translating it yields CASSLVTASYEQYF. This sequence joins TRBV7-2 and TRBJ2-7, with D maybe TRBD1 (5 bases). The CDR3 is made up of 14 amino acids. Trimming took off 3 bases at V and 0 bases at J, with 9 bases between the two ends. Per germline, CDR1 SGHTA and CDR2 FQGNSA.

This clone came up a few times. The V and J genes are TRBV6-4 and TRBJ2-3; 11 bases agree with TRBD2. Germline V lookup: CDR1 MRHNA, CDR2 SNTAGT. Unmatched junction bases numbered 3, after V lost 2 bases and J lost 2 bases. This CDR3 has 16 residues. DNA for the CDR3: TGTGCCAGCAGTGACGCTAGCGGGGGGCCCACAGATACGCAGTATTTT. Protein sequence: CASSDASGGPTDTQYF.

This clone has more than one count but fewer than ten. The V call is TRBV4-1, the J call TRBJ1-5; the D gene is possibly TRBD1 (5 bases). V was cut by 1 base and J by 1 base, with 14 bases left in between. The germline V gene encodes CDR1 MGHRA and CDR2 YSYEKL. The CDR3 has 17 amino acids. Here the CDR3 reads CASSQGDVGLSNQPQHF. The CDR3, as DNA: TGCGCCAGCAGCCAAGGGGATGTGGGACTAAGCAATCAGCCCCAGCATTTT.

The chain has TRBV29-1 and TRBJ1-1; 7 bases fit TRBD1. CDR1 is SQVTM and CDR2 is ANQGSEA in the germline V gene. V lost 6 bases and J lost 3; bases outside the gene matches: 7. The CDR3 sequence is 13 residues long. The CDR3 sequence is CSVSRGKDTEAFF. CDR3 nucleotides: TGCAGCGTCTCCAGGGGGAAGGACACTGAAGCTTTCTTT.

The rearrangement joins TRBV19 to TRBJ1-5; perhaps TRBD1 as D (6 bases). V shed 7 bases and J shed 6 bases, with 13 bases lying between them. This CDR3 is built from 13 residues. The germline CDR1 and CDR2 sequences are LNHDA and SQIVND (reference sequence). This chain's CDR3 is CASTGTRRQPQHF. The CDR3 DNA is TGTGCCAGTACCGGGACAAGACGTCAGCCCCAGCATTTT.

The gene calls are TRBV5-1 and TRBJ2-1; a possible D gene is TRBD1 (5 bases). This CDR3 spans 19 amino acids. Deletions cut 0 bases from V and 0 bases from J, with 19 bases between. Per the germline V gene, CDR1 is SGHRS and CDR2 is YFSETQ. CDR3 in DNA: TGCGCCAGCAGCTTGGGGTTAGGGGAATGGGATAGCTCCTACAATGAGCAGTTCTTC. Residues: CASSLGLGEWDSSYNEQFF.

The chain is built from TRBV7-9 and TRBJ1-5, with D uncertain. CDR1 and CDR2 (germline): SEHNR, FQNEAQ (reference sequence). The CDR3 loop spans 14 amino acids. Trimming stripped 2 bases from V and 0 bases from J, with 5 bases between. The CDR3 reads CASSLSSSNQPQHF. The DNA of the CDR3 is TGTGCCAGCAGCTTAAGTAGTAGCAATCAGCCCCAGCATTTT. Full variable domain (rest looked up from reference TRBV7-9 and TRBJ1-5): DTGVSQNPRHKITKRGQNVTFRCDPISEHNRLYWYRQTLGQGPEFLTYFQNEAQLEKSRLLSDRFSAERPKGSFSTLEIQRTEQGDSAMYLCASSLSSSNQPQHFGDGTRLSIL.

The V gene is TRBV6-4, the J gene TRBJ2-3; 12 bases match TRBD1. Germline V gene data show CDR1 as MRHNA and CDR2 as SNTAGT. The CDR3 is 14 residues long. Germline trimming cut 6 bases from V and 4 bases from J; bases unmatched to any gene: 2. CDR3 sequence reads: CASSGTGGADTQYF. CDR3 DNA: TGTGCCAGCAGCGGGACAGGGGGCGCAGATACGCAGTATTTT.